This entry lists 29 T cell receptor beta chains sequenced from one sample in a study of T cells in Graves' hyperthyroidism and ophthalmopathy. RNA transcripts were the template for amplifying TCR beta CDR3 regions. Primed by the HTBI set, a first-round RT-PCR was run on the TCR CDR3. TCRdb ran MiXCR on the multiplex PCR reads and lists one entry per CDR3 protein. The sample has 250,000 to 300,000 distinct CDR3 sequences, 13% seen once. Sequenced material: blood. The receptors originated from a woman in her 30s with Graves' hyperthyroidism that later progressed to Graves' ophthalmopathy.

This clonotype has a count of ten or more. This chain links TRBV28 with TRBJ2-7; 11 nucleotides align to TRBD2. The CDR3 length is 15 residues. The trim removed 2 bases at V and 4 bases at J, leaving 4 bases unmatched. Germline V CDR1 and CDR2: MDHEN, SYDVKM. Here the CDR3 DNA reads TGTGCCAGCAGTTTAGTTACTAGCGGGAGTTACGAGCAGTACTTC. This gives the protein CASSLVTSGSYEQYF.

This clonotype has ten or more counts. The J gene is TRBJ2-3, the V gene TRBV15; D call uncertain. This CDR3 is 16 amino acids long. Trimming removed 2 bases from V and 2 bases from J, with 14 bases in between. CDR1 and CDR2 (germline): LNHNV, YYDKDF (reference sequence). CDR3 residues: CATSRSDRAFTDTQYF. In nucleotides, the CDR3 is TGTGCCACCAGCAGATCGGATAGGGCTTTCACAGATACGCAGTATTTT.

For the CDR3, the DNA is TGTGCCAGTTCAGGACTAGCGGGAGTGGGTGAGCAGTTCTTC. Protein: CASSGLAGVGEQFF. This chain uses TRBV19 with TRBJ2-1; 13 nucleotides agree with TRBD2. The J segment lost 9 bases and the V segment lost 8 bases, leaving 7 bases of the junction unmatched. The CDR3 runs 14 residues. CDR1 is LNHDA, CDR2 SQIVND, per germline (reference sequence).

This clonotype has more than one count but fewer than ten. Given the absence of the conserved phenylalanine or tryptophan at the CDR3 end, a read error is likely. The rearrangement uses TRBV6-6 and TRBJ2-7; D may be TRBD2 (5 bases). The CDR3 is 14 residues long. Germline assignment: CDR1 MNHNY and CDR2 SVGAGI (reference sequence). V was pared by 0 bases and J by 3 bases, with 9 bases between. The CDR3 region has the DNA TGTGCCAGCAGTTACTCTACGGGGAACTACGAGCAGTACCTC. The encoded protein is CASSYSTGNYEQYL.

This clonotype has a count of ten or more. This chain links TRBV28 with TRBJ2-1; 7 bases fit TRBD2. J was trimmed by 5 bases and V by 7 bases; bases with no gene match: 14. There are 16 residues in the CDR3. In germline, CDR1 is MDHEN, CDR2 SYDVKM. The chain's CDR3 is CASMPGGRGNNNEQFF. In DNA form, the CDR3 reads TGTGCCAGCATGCCCGGGGGGAGGGGAAATAACAATGAGCAGTTCTTC.

This clonotype appeared many times. The gene calls are TRBV7-2 and TRBJ1-2; D call uncertain. Between the trimmed V and J ends, which lost 5 bases and 4 bases, there was a span of 23 bases. This CDR3 spans 17 amino acids. CDR1 is SGHTA, CDR2 FQGNSA, per germline. The CDR3 DNA reads as TGTGCCAGCAGCCGCCGCGGTGGTGGTACGCTCGGCTATGGCTACACCTTC. It translates to CASSRRGGGTLGYGYTF.

This clonotype was seen many times. V usage is TRBV18 and J usage is TRBJ2-7; TRBD2 agrees at 7 bases. With 7 bases clipped from V and 6 bases from J, the junction kept 6 bases outside the gene matches. From germline, CDR1 is KGHSH and CDR2 LQKENI. The CDR3 runs to 12 residues. The CDR3 sequence: CASCMGGAEQYF. CDR3 sequence (DNA): TGTGCCAGCTGCATGGGAGGGGCCGAGCAGTACTTC.

This clonotype has only a few counts. The chain uses TRBV5-5 and TRBJ1-5, with unresolved D. V lost 4 bases and J lost 0, with 20 bases in between. Germline V gene lookup returns CDR1 SGHKS and CDR2 YYEKEE (reference sequence). The length of the CDR3 is 18 residues. The CDR3 sequence is CASSQSIRTENSNQPQHF. CDR3 DNA: TGTGCCAGCAGCCAGAGCATCCGGACCGAAAATAGCAATCAGCCCCAGCATTTT.

The chain has TRBV6-1 and TRBJ2-5, with 8 bases that match TRBD2. The CDR3 extends over 15 amino acids. V shed 8 bases and J 5 bases; nucleotides not matched to a gene: 13. Germline values: CDR1 MNHNS, CDR2 SASEGT. The DNA for the CDR3 is TGTGCCAGCCTGCACGGGGGGGGGCTACGTGAGACCCAGTACTTC. As protein: CASLHGGGLRETQYF.

This clonotype was seen ten or more times. V and J are TRBV18 and TRBJ2-1; a possible D gene is TRBD2 (6 bases). With 1 base removed from V and 8 bases from J, the gap between germline ends came to 21 bases. The CDR3 contains 17 residues. Germline-derived CDR1 and CDR2 are KGHSH and LQKENI. CDR3 nucleotides: TGTGCCAGCTCACCACGTGACCGGGACTTAGCTTTGGATGAGCAGTTCTTC. As protein: CASSPRDRDLALDEQFF.

This chain connects TRBV6-2 or TRBV6-3 to TRBJ1-2; TRBD1 is a possible D gene (6 bases). The germline CDR1 and CDR2 sequences are MNHEY and SVGEGT. V lost 3 bases and J lost 6, with 20 bases in between. The CDR3 sequence is 16 residues long. DNA for the CDR3: TGTGCCAGCAGTTATCTCGCTGTTGCGTCAGGGGATGGCTACACCTTC. Protein sequence: CASSYLAVASGDGYTF.

This clonotype was picked up many times. The chain employs TRBV5-1 and TRBJ2-7, with D perhaps matching TRBD2 (6 bases). The CDR3 covers 13 residues. CDR1 is SGHRS and CDR2 is YFSETQ in the germline V gene. Deletions cut 1 base from V and 6 bases from J, with 11 bases between. In DNA, the CDR3 is TGCGCCAGCAGCTTGACCGCCGGGGGCGAGCAGTACTTC. Amino acids: CASSLTAGGEQYF.

Points on this clonotype: A much bigger clone sits one base away, suggesting this may be a read error. This chain uses TRBV28 with TRBJ1-4, with 7 bases matching TRBD1. V trimming: 5 bases; J trimming: 3 bases; junction bases outside the gene matches: 6. In germline, CDR1 is MDHEN, CDR2 SYDVKM. The CDR3 consists of 15 residues. CDR3 amino acids: CASSDPTGPNEKLFF. DNA of the CDR3: TGTGCCAGCAGTGATCCGACAGGGCCTAATGAAAAACTGTTTTTT.

This clonotype was counted between two and nine times. The CDR3 sequence: CASSIRGHDAEAFF. The CDR3 DNA sequence: TGTGCCAGTAGTATTCGGGGGCATGACGCTGAAGCTTTCTTT. This sequence joins TRBV19 and TRBJ1-1; D perhaps matches TRBD1 (6 bases). The V gene's germline CDR1 is LNHDA and CDR2 SQIVND (reference sequence). CDR3 length equals 14 residues. Between the trimmed V and J ends, which lost 3 bases and 6 bases, there was a span of 14 bases.

This clonotype was found many times. The chain combines TRBV4-1 with TRBJ2-7; 7 nucleotides line up with TRBD1. V was clipped by 0 bases and J by 3 bases; unmatched bases: 5. Germline V gene sequence: CDR1 MGHRA, CDR2 YSYEKL. This CDR3 has 15 amino acids. In nucleotides, the CDR3 is TGCGCCAGCAGCCAAGAGGACAGGAGAAACTACGAGCAGTACTTC. Protein: CASSQEDRRNYEQYF.

This clonotype has a count of ten or more. The chain joins TRBV18 to TRBJ1-5; maybe TRBD1 (5 bases). The V end was cut by 3 bases, the J end by 3 bases, with 15 bases between. The length of the CDR3 is 16 residues. Germline V lookup: CDR1 KGHSH, CDR2 LQKENI. CDR3 nucleotides: TGTGCCAGCTCACCGAGGGGATTAGGGACCAATCAGCCCCAGCATTTT. Its protein product is CASSPRGLGTNQPQHF.

This clonotype showed up many times. V is TRBV24-1 and J is TRBJ2-7; 7 bases line up with TRBD1. The germline CDR1 and CDR2 sequences are KGHDR and SFDVKD. The CDR3 consists of 13 residues. V gave up 9 bases and J gave up 0 bases; unmatched junction bases: 4. CDR3 region: CATRDSSSYEQYF. As DNA, the CDR3 is TGTGCCACCCGGGACAGTAGCTCCTACGAGCAGTACTTC.

This clonotype was recorded many times. The genes are TRBV20-1 and TRBJ2-5; D perhaps matches TRBD1 (7 bases). Germline V lookup: CDR1 DFQATT, CDR2 SNEGSKA (reference sequence). V lost 0 bases and J lost 3, with 11 bases in between. The CDR3 totals 14 residues. CDR3 bases: TGCAGTGCTAGAGATCCCAGGGGGGAAGAGACCCAGTACTTC. Translation gives CSARDPRGEETQYF.

This clonotype was seen at least ten times. The chain couples TRBV28 to TRBJ2-7; D unclear. CDR1 MDHEN and CDR2 SYDVKM come from the germline V gene. V lost 3 bases to trimming and J lost 6 bases, with 9 bases between them. This CDR3 has 12 amino acids. The CDR3 is CASSFPRAEQYF. CDR3 nucleotide sequence: TGTGCCAGCAGTTTTCCCCGAGCCGAGCAGTACTTC. The full variable domain, completed using reference TRBV28 and TRBJ2-7, is DVKVTQSSRYLVKRTGEKVFLECVQDMDHENMFWYRQDPGLGLRLIYFSYDVKMKEKGDIPEGYSVSREKKERFSLILESASTNQTSMYLCASSFPRAEQYFGPGTRLTVT.

This clonotype was counted many times. The V and J genes are TRBV4-1 and TRBJ2-5; 7 bases map to TRBD2. Germline CDR1 is MGHRA and CDR2 is YSYEKL. With 4 bases clipped from V and 3 bases from J, the junction kept 2 bases outside the gene matches. CDR3 length: 13 residues. CDR3 loop: CASSPGTKETQYF. In DNA, the CDR3 is TGCGCCAGCAGCCCCGGGACTAAAGAGACCCAGTACTTC.

In this sample, this clonotype turned up a few times. The chain has TRBV19 and TRBJ1-5; weak D call: TRBD1 (5 bases). Trimming removed 3 bases from V and 3 bases from J, with 9 bases in between. Germline CDR1 LNHDA, CDR2 SQIVND (reference sequence). The CDR3 length is 14 residues. The CDR3 region has the DNA TGTGCCAGTAGTATGCCGGGACCCAATCAGCCCCAGCATTTT. This translates into CASSMPGPNQPQHF.

This clonotype was seen more than once but under ten times. This chain joins TRBV20-1 and TRBJ2-2, with a weak D call TRBD2 (6 bases). V lost 5 bases, J lost 1 base, and 8 bases lay in between. Germline-derived CDR1 and CDR2 are DFQATT and SNEGSKA (reference sequence). There are 13 residues in the CDR3. CDR3 residues: CSAVSGNTGELFF. CDR3 nucleotide sequence: TGCAGTGCTGTTAGCGGGAACACCGGGGAGCTGTTTTTT.

Details on this clonotype: A much larger clone lies a single base off, so this may be a read error. The V gene is TRBV28, the J gene TRBJ1-2, with TRBD1 as a possible D gene (5 bases). Germline-derived CDR1 and CDR2 are MDHEN and SYDVKM. CDR3 size: 16 residues. CDR3 amino acids: CARSSQDKTYLYGYTF. In DNA, the CDR3 is TGTGCCCGCAGTTCCCAGGACAAGACTTACCTCTATGGCTACACCTTC.

This clonotype was detected ten times or more. The genes are TRBV20-1 and TRBJ2-7, with 9 bases identical to TRBD2. The CDR3 loop spans 14 amino acids. CDR1 is DFQATT and CDR2 is SNEGSKA in the germline V gene (reference sequence). Trimming removed 6 bases from V and 3 bases from J; junction bases left unmatched: 9. CDR3 bases: TGCAGTGCACCTCTTAGCGGGAGTAACTACGAGCAGTACTTC. Its translation: CSAPLSGSNYEQYF.

This clonotype was found many times. This chain uses TRBV15 with TRBJ2-2, with TRBD2 identical over 14 bases. The CDR3 sequence is 18 residues long. Per germline, CDR1 LNHNV and CDR2 YYDKDF (reference sequence). Trimming cost V 0 bases and J 2 bases; bases outside gene matches: 2. DNA for the CDR3: TGTGCCACCAGCAGAGAGGGACTAGCGGGAGCTAACACCGGGGAGCTGTTTTTT. Its translation: CATSREGLAGANTGELFF.

The sample holds a few counts of this clonotype. CDR3 in amino acids: CASSLVGVIAEAFF. The CDR3, as DNA: TGTGCCAGCAGCTTGGTGGGGGTAATTGCTGAAGCTTTCTTT. This sequence joins TRBV5-8 and TRBJ1-1; D is possibly TRBD1 (5 bases). The germline V gene encodes CDR1 SGHTS and CDR2 YDEGEE. This CDR3 contains 14 residues. The V end was cut by 0 bases, the J end by 6 bases, with 12 bases between.

The chain is built from TRBV10-3 and TRBJ1-4, with 11 bases lining up with TRBD1. The V and J ends lost 8 bases and 7 bases, in that order; junction bases with no gene match: 3. The CDR3 has 13 residues. Germline V gene sequence: CDR1 ENHRY, CDR2 SYGVKD. The CDR3 reads CAIRDRGVEKLFF. CDR3 bases: TGTGCCATCCGGGACAGGGGGGTTGAAAAACTGTTTTTT.

This clonotype was seen at least ten times. The CDR3 spells CSARAELVPGELFF. Here the CDR3 DNA reads TGCAGTGCTAGAGCCGAACTAGTTCCCGGGGAGCTGTTTTTT. This sequence joins TRBV20-1 and TRBJ2-2; possibly TRBD2 for D (5 bases). The CDR3 loop spans 14 amino acids. V dropped 1 base and J dropped 6 bases, with 12 bases sitting between them. CDR1 and CDR2 (germline): DFQATT, SNEGSKA (reference sequence).

This clonotype showed up just a few times. The chain joins TRBV25-1 to TRBJ1-1, with TRBD1 identical over 7 bases. CDR1 is MGHDK, CDR2 SYGVNS, per germline. The CDR3 is 15 amino acids. V trimming: 4 bases; J trimming: 1 base; junction bases outside the gene matches: 6. The CDR3 is CASSARDRENTEAFF. In DNA form, the CDR3 reads TGTGCCAGCAGTGCCAGGGACAGAGAGAACACTGAAGCTTTCTTT.